This T cell receptor (beta chain) was sequenced for a study of T cells in Graves' hyperthyroidism and ophthalmopathy. The ends were cut back, 6 bases at V and 3 bases at J, with 12 bases in the middle. Germline V gene lookup returns CDR1 DFQATT and CDR2 SNEGSKA (reference sequence). This CDR3 comprises 12 residues. This clonotype was counted many times. Regions amplified from RNA transcripts were the TCR beta CDR3 regions. The study used the HTBI primer set for a first-round RT-PCR of the TCR CDR3. In TCRdb, the multiplex PCR reads were re-called with MiXCR into one record per CDR3 protein. The sample has approximately 610,000 distinct CDR3 sequences; about 14% are singletons.

The TCR comes from a woman in her thirties or forties with Graves' ophthalmopathy. The sample taken for sequencing was blood. The rearrangement uses TRBV20-1 and TRBJ2-7; D call uncertain. The CDR3 here is CSALSRSYEQYF. The CDR3 nucleotides are TGCAGTGCCCTTAGCCGGAGCTACGAGCAGTACTTC.